This passage covers 6 T cell receptor beta chains from one sample sequenced in a study of response to subunit inactivated influenza vaccine. TCRdb called the RT-PCR reads again in MiXCR, with one record for every CDR3 protein. Among 550,000 to 650,000 distinct CDR3 sequences listed, roughly 12% were seen once. The sample consisted of PBMCs from blood, taken on the day of vaccination. The source is a man aged 45-65 years who received an inactivated influenza vaccine.

The chain has TRBV6-1 and TRBJ1-1; D gene ambiguous. With 4 bases removed from V and 0 bases from J, the gap between germline ends came to 9 bases. CDR1 and CDR2 from the germline V gene are MNHNS and SASEGT. CDR3 length: 14 amino acids. The CDR3 region is CASSVGRMNTEAFF. CDR3 nucleotides: TGTGCCAGCAGTGTCGGACGCATGAACACTGAAGCTTTCTTT.

This clonotype has only a few counts. The chain has TRBV7-8 and TRBJ1-5; D might be TRBD1 (5 bases). The germline V and J ends were trimmed by 5 bases and 5 bases, with 16 bases remaining between them. The CDR3 loop spans 15 amino acids. The V gene's germline CDR1 is SGHVS and CDR2 FQNEAQ. Here the CDR3 DNA reads TGTGCCAGCAGCCTCCTTCGGTGGGGGGATCAGCCCCAGCATTTT. Amino acids: CASSLLRWGDQPQHF. Complete variable domain (other parts from reference TRBV7-8 and TRBJ1-5): GAGVSQSPRYKVAKRGQDVALRCDPISGHVSLFWYQQALGQGPEFLTYFQNEAQLDKSGLPSDRFFAERPEGSVSTLKIQRTQQEDSAVYLCASSLLRWGDQPQHFGDGTRLSIL.

This clonotype was found a few times. The chain uses TRBV6-5 and TRBJ2-3; no clear D. The CDR3 is 15 amino acids. Germline CDR1 reads MNHEY; CDR2 reads SVGAGI. V gave up 2 bases and J gave up 7 bases, with 16 bases separating them. The chain's CDR3 is CASSYDPGLPNTQYF. CDR3 DNA: TGTGCCAGCAGTTACGATCCGGGCCTTCCTAATACGCAGTATTTT.

This clonotype was seen ten or more times. The genes are TRBV3-1 and TRBJ2-7; no definite D call. From germline, CDR1 is LGHDT and CDR2 YNNKEL (reference sequence). Trimming took off 1 base at V and 2 bases at J, with 12 bases between the two ends. The CDR3 runs 15 residues. The CDR3 DNA reads as TGTGCCAGCAGCCAAGTTCCGAGTAGAACCTACGAGCAGTACTTC. Translating it yields CASSQVPSRTYEQYF.

This chain joins TRBV5-6 and TRBJ2-7, with D perhaps TRBD1 (5 bases). This CDR3 has 13 amino acids. Germline assignment: CDR1 SGHDT and CDR2 YYEEEE. Trimming removed 7 bases from V and 0 bases from J, with 11 bases in between. The CDR3 nucleotides read TGTGCCAGCGGTTACAGGAGCTCCTACGAGCAGTACTTC. It yields the protein CASGYRSSYEQYF.

In its sample, this clonotype was seen a few times. This chain uses TRBV10-3 with TRBJ1-5; tentatively, D is TRBD1 (6 bases). The V end was cut by 2 bases, the J end by 6 bases, with 11 bases between. This CDR3 is built from 14 residues. Germline-derived CDR1 and CDR2 are ENHRY and SYGVKD. The CDR3 DNA reads as TGTGCCATCAGTGAGACCGGGGGCAGTCAGCCCCAGCATTTT. Protein: CAISETGGSQPQHF.